One and the same sample provided the 9 T cell receptor beta chains below, sequenced in a study of blood T cell repertoires in COVID-19. TCRdb's copy holds only in-frame clones and misses some; the assay was immunoSEQ multiplex PCR. The table records tens of thousands of clones, 65% to 90% of them present only once. Sequenced sample: peripheral blood. The receptor source for this set is a man at least 80 years old with acute or convalescent COVID-19.

The chain links TRBV5-8 to TRBJ1-1; D call uncertain. The CDR3 loop spans 15 amino acids. CDR1 and CDR2 from the germline V gene are SGHTS and YDEGEE. V dropped 0 bases and J dropped 0 bases, with 9 bases sitting between them. CDR3 DNA sequence: TGTGCCAGCAGCTTGGGTGGCAGAATGAACACTGAAGCTTTCTTT. It encodes CASSLGGRMNTEAFF.

V and J are TRBV11-2 and TRBJ1-2, with TRBD1 identical over 10 bases. The CDR3 extends over 15 amino acids. From germline, CDR1 is SGHAT and CDR2 FQNNGV. V trimming: 4 bases; J trimming: 7 bases; junction bases outside the gene matches: 9. In DNA form, the CDR3 reads TGTGCCAGCAGCTACGACAGGGGGCATAGATTTGGCTACACCTTC. This encodes CASSYDRGHRFGYTF. Complete variable domain (other parts from reference TRBV11-2 and TRBJ1-2): EAGVAQSPRYKIIEKRQSVAFWCNPISGHATLYWYQQILGQGPKLLIQFQNNGVVDDSQLPKDRFSAERLKGVDSTLKIQPAKLEDSAVYLCASSYDRGHRFGYTFGSGTRLTVV.

V gene TRBV9 combines with J gene TRBJ2-1; 9 bases are shared with TRBD2. This CDR3 comprises 16 residues. The V gene end was trimmed by 0 bases and the J gene end by 5 bases; junction bases not matched to a gene: 6. The germline V gene encodes CDR1 SGDLS and CDR2 YYNGEE. CDR3 in amino acids: CASSVEGGGAHNEQFF. The CDR3, as DNA: TGTGCCAGCAGCGTAGAAGGCGGGGGGGCCCACAATGAGCAGTTCTTC.

The V gene is TRBV19, the J gene TRBJ2-1, with D possibly TRBD2 on 5 matching bases. V was cut by 6 bases and J by 4 bases, with 16 bases left in between. CDR1 and CDR2 from the germline V gene are LNHDA and SQIVND (reference sequence). The CDR3 has 15 amino acids. The CDR3 is CASRSVAQSYNEQFF. The CDR3 DNA follows: TGTGCCAGTAGAAGTGTAGCGCAGAGTTACAATGAGCAGTTCTTC.

The rearrangement links TRBV29-1 to TRBJ1-2; D is unresolved. Germline V gives CDR1 SQVTM, CDR2 ANQGSEA. V was pared by 3 bases and J by 6 bases, with 14 bases between. The CDR3 spans 13 residues. CDR3 coding DNA: TGCAGCGTTGATAGCAGCCAGCCCAATGGCTACACCTTC. It specifies CSVDSSQPNGYTF.

This clone was counted only a few times. The chain combines TRBV24-1 with TRBJ1-5; possible D gene TRBD1, 5 bases. The CDR3 is made up of 14 amino acids. CDR1 is KGHDR, CDR2 SFDVKD, per germline. The V end lost 4 bases, the J end lost 4 bases, and 10 bases lay between the germline ends. The CDR3: CATSDGGRNQPQHF. For the CDR3, the DNA is TGTGCCACCAGTGACGGGGGTCGGAATCAGCCCCAGCATTTT.

The chain has TRBV13 and TRBJ1-2, with a tentative D call TRBD1 (5 bases). V was cut by 1 base and J by 0 bases, with 9 bases left in between. Germline CDR1 is PRHDT and CDR2 is FYEKMQ (reference sequence). The CDR3 length is 15 residues. The CDR3 DNA is TGTGCCAGCAGCTTAGCCCTGACAGCTAACTATGGCTACACCTTC. This codes for CASSLALTANYGYTF.

This clone was seen a single time. The chain is built from TRBV7-9 and TRBJ2-5; 10 bases align to TRBD1. V dropped 5 bases and J dropped 3; count of bases not matched to a gene: 15. The CDR3 is 18 residues long. Germline CDR1 and CDR2: SEHNR and FQNEAQ (reference sequence). The CDR3 region has the DNA TGTGCCAGCAGCCTCGGGCGTAGCGGGACAGGGGAAAAAGAGACCCAGTACTTC. This encodes CASSLGRSGTGEKETQYF.

The J gene is TRBJ1-5, the V gene TRBV5-6; D possibly corresponds to TRBD1 (5 bases). V was pared by 2 bases and J by 5 bases, with 11 bases between. Germline-derived CDR1 and CDR2 are SGHDT and YYEEEE. The CDR3 runs to 14 residues. The DNA of the CDR3 is TGTGCCAGCAGCTTTAGGGGTTCTTATCAGCCCCAGCATTTT. Translation: CASSFRGSYQPQHF.